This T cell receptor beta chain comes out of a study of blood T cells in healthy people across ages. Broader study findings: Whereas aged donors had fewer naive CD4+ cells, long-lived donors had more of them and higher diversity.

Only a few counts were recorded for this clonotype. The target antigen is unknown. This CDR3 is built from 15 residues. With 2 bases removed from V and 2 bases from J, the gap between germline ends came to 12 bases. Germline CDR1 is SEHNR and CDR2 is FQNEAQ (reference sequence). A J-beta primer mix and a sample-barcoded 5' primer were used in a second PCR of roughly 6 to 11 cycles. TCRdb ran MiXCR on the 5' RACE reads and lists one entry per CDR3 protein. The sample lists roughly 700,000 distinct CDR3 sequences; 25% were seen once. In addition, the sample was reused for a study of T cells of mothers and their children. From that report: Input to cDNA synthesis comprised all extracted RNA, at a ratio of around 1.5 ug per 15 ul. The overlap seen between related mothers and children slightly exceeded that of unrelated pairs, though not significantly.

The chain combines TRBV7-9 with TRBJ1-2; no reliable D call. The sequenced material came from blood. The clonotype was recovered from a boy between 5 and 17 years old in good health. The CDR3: CASSLNQQPNYGYTF. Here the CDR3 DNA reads TGTGCCAGCAGCTTAAACCAACAGCCAAACTATGGCTACACCTTC.